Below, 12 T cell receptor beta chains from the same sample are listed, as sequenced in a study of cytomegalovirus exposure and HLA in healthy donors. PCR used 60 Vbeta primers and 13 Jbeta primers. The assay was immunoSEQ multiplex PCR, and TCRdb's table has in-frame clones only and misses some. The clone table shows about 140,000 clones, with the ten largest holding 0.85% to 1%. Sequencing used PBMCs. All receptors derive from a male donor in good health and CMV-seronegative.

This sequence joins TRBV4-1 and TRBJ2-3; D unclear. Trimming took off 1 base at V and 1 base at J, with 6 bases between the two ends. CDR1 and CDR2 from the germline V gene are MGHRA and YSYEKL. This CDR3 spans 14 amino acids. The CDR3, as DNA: TGCGCCAGCAGCCAAGGGCTAGGCACAGATACGCAGTATTTT. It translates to CASSQGLGTDTQYF.

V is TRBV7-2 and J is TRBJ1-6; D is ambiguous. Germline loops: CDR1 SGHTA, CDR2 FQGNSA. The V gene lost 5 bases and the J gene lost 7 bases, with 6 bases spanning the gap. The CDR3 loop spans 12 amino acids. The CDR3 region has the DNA TGTGCCAGCAGCCCTAGGAATTCACCCCTCCACTTT. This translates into CASSPRNSPLHF.

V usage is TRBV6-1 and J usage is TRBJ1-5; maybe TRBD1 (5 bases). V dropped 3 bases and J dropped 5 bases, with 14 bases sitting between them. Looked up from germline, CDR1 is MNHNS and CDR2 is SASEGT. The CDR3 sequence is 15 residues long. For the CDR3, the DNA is TGTGCCAGCAGTGATTCTGGGGCAGATGATCAGCCCCAGCATTTT. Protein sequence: CASSDSGADDQPQHF.

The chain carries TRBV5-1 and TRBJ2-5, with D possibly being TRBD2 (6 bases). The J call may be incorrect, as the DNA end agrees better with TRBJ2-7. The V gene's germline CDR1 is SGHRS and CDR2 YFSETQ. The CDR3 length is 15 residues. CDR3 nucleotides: TGCGCCAGCAGCTTGGGGGAGGCGGCTCTGTACGAGCAGTACTTC. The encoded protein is CASSLGEAALYEQYF.

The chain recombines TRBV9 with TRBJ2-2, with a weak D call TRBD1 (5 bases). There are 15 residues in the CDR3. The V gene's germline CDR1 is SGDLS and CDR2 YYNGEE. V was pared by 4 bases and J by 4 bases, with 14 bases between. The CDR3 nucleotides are TGTGCCAGCAGCTTCGCAGGGTCCCTCACCGGGGAGCTGTTTTTT. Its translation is CASSFAGSLTGELFF.

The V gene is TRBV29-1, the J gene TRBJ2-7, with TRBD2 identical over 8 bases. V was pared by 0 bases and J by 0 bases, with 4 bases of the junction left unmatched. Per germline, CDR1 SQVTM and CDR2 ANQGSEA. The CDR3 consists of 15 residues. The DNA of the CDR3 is TGCAGCGTTGAAGACCCAGCGGGGGTCTCCTACGAGCAGTACTTC. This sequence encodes CSVEDPAGVSYEQYF.

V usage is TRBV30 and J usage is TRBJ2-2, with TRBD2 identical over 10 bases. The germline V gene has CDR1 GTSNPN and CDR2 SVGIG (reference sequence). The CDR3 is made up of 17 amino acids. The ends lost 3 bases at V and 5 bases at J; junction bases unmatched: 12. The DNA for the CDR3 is TGTGCCTGGAGAATAGCAAGCGGGAGGGCCCGAACCGGGGAGCTGTTTTTT. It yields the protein CAWRIASGRARTGELFF.

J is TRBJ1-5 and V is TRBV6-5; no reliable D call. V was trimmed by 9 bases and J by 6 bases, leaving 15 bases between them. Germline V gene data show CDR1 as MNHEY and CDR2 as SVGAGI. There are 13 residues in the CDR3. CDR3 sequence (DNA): TGTGCCAGTAGGACGGGAAAGACTCAGCCCCAGCATTTT. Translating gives CASRTGKTQPQHF.

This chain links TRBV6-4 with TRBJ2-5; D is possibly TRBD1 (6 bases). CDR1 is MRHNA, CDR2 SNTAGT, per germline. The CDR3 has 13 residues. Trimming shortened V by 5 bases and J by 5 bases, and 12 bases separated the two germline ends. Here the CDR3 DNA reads TGTGCCAGCAGTTACATCACAGGGGAGACCCAGTACTTC. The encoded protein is CASSYITGETQYF.

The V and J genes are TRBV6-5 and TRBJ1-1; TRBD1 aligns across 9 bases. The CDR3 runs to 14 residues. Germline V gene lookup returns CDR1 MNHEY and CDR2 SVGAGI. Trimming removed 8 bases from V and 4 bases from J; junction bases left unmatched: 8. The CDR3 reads CASGSGTGITEAFF. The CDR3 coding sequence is TGTGCCAGCGGATCCGGGACAGGGATCACTGAAGCTTTCTTT.

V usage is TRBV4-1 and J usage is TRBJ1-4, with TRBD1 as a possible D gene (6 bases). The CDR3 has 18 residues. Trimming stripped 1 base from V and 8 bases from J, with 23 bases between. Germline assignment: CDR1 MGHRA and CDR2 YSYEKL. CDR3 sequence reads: CASSQGWTEIVTWEKLFF. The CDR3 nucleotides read TGCGCCAGCAGCCAAGGTTGGACAGAGATAGTTACATGGGAAAAACTGTTTTTT.

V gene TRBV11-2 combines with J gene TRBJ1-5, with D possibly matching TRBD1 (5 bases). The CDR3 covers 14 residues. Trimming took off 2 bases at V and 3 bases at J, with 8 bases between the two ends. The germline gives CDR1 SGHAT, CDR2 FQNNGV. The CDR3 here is CASSLPGFNQPQHF. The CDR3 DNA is TGTGCCAGCAGCTTACCAGGGTTCAATCAGCCCCAGCATTTT.